These T cell receptor beta chains were read from a single sample in a study of blood T cell repertoires in COVID-19. The method was immunoSEQ multiplex PCR; TCRdb's version includes in-frame clones alone and lacks a portion of them. The sample consists of about 240,000 clones, about 81% of them appearing once. The sample was peripheral blood. The origin of the receptors is a woman in her fifties or sixties with active or convalescent COVID-19. Both conserved end residues are part of each CDR3. Each record gives: clone size, CDR3 length, V gene, J gene, D gene, CDR3 DNA, CDR3 protein. The D gene is left open where the match is weak. Rows may omit the clone size; those that give it use once, few, many or a size class.

size: once
length: 16
V: TRBV7-2
J: TRBJ2-3
D: NA
DNA: TGTGCCAGCAGCTGGGGAACTAGTTCTGGCACAGATACGCAGTATTTT
CDR3: CASSWGTSSGTDTQYF

size: NA
length: 15
V: TRBV4-2
J: TRBJ1-2
D: NA
DNA: TGTGCCAGCAGCCAAGAACAGGGATCCGAAAATGGCTACACCTTC
CDR3: CASSQEQGSENGYTF

size: NA
length: 13
V: TRBV12-3/TRBV12-4
J: TRBJ1-5
D: NA
DNA: TGTGCCAGCAGTTTAGCGCAGTATCAGCCCCAGCATTTT
CDR3: CASSLAQYQPQHF

size: NA
length: 18
V: TRBV27
J: TRBJ2-3
D: TRBD2
DNA: TGTGCCAGCAGTTTCGGACCTCAGCGGGGGGGTAGTGTAGATACGCAGTATTTT
CDR3: CASSFGPQRGGSVDTQYF

size: NA
length: 13
V: TRBV30
J: TRBJ1-5
D: NA
DNA: TGTGCCTGGAGTCTTGAGGCCGCCGGGCCCCAGCATTTT
CDR3: CAWSLEAAGPQHF

size: NA
length: 16
V: TRBV4-2
J: TRBJ2-1
D: TRBD2
DNA: TGTGCCAGCAGCCGATTAGCGGGGGGGCTAGGTAATGAGCAGTTCTTC
CDR3: CASSRLAGGLGNEQFF

size: few
length: 14
V: TRBV5-4
J: TRBJ2-3
D: NA
DNA: TGTGCCAGCAGCCCTAACAGTTGGGCAGATACGCAGTATTTT
CDR3: CASSPNSWADTQYF

size: NA
length: 12
V: TRBV29-1
J: TRBJ1-2
D: NA
DNA: TGCAGCGCAAGGACAGACTTCTATGGCTACACCTTC
CDR3: CSARTDFYGYTF

size: NA
length: 15
V: TRBV6-4
J: TRBJ2-2
D: NA
DNA: TGTGCCAGCAGTGAGATGGGGGGAGTTACCGGGGAGCTGTTTTTT
CDR3: CASSEMGGVTGELFF

size: once
length: 19
V: TRBV6-7
J: TRBJ2-3
D: TRBD2
DNA: TGTGCCAGCAGTTATCCCGGACTAGCGGCGAGCCCCGGCACAGATACGCAGTATTTT
CDR3: CASSYPGLAASPGTDTQYF